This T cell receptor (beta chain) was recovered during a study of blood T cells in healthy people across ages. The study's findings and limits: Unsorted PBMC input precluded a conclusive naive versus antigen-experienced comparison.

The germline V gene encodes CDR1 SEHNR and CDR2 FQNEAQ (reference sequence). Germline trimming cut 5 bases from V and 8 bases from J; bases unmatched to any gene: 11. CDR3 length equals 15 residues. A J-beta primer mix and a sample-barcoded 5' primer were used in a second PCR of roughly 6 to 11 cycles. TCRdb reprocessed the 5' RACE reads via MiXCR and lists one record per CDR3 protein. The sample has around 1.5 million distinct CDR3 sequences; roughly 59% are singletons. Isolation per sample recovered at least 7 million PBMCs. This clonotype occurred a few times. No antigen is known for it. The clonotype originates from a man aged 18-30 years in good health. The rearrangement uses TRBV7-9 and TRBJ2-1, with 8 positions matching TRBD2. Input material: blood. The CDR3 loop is CASSPTGGAVDEQFF. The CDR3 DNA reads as TGTGCCAGCAGCCCGACCGGGGGGGCTGTCGATGAGCAGTTCTTC.